The present T cell receptor (beta chain) was sequenced within a study of cytomegalovirus exposure and HLA in healthy donors. About the research overall: Of roughly 360 genotyped donors, more than 75% grouped in the Caucasian-associated ancestry cluster.

Points from the study as a whole: Prior analysis indicated that the majority of TCR beta V segments exhibited productivity approximately 87% or approximately 30% of the time. As a later analysis showed, a missense DCLRE1C variant was linked to trimming of TCR beta V- and J-genes.

The PCR ran on 60 Vbeta and 13 Jbeta primers. Clones were sequenced by immunoSEQ multiplex PCR, and TCRdb holds only the in-frame ones, with some missing. Of a few hundred thousand clones listed, around 80% are singletons. V shed 0 bases and J 8 bases; nucleotides not matched to a gene: 8. This CDR3 spans 15 amino acids. Germline CDR1 and CDR2: SGHTA and FQGNSA. As regards this clone: Antigen: not known.

Sample: PBMCs. V and J are TRBV7-2 and TRBJ1-2, with TRBD1 matching 8 bases. The receptor comes from a young man in good health and CMV-seronegative. The CDR3, as DNA: TGTGCCAGCAGCTTAGCTGCAGGGGGCACGGGAGGCTACACCTTC. This codes for CASSLAAGGTGGYTF. Drawing the rest from reference TRBV7-2 and TRBJ1-2, the complete variable domain is GAGVSQSPSNKVTEKGKDVELRCDPISGHTALYWYRQSLGQGLEFLIYFQGNSAPDKSGLPSDRFSAERTGGSVSTLTIQRTQQEDSAVYLCASSLAAGGTGGYTFGSGTRLTVV.